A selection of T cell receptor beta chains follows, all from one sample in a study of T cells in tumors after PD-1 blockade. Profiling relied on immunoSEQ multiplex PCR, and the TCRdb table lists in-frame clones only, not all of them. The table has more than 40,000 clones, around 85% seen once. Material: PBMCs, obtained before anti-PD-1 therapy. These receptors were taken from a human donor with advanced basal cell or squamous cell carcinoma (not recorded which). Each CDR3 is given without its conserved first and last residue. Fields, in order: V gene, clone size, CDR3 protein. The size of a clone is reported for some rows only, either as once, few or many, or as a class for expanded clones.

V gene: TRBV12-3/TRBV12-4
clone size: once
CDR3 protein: ASRGLSNTEAF

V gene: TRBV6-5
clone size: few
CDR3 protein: ASHSSGNTIY

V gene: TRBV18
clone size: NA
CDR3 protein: ASSPTTTAGYGYT

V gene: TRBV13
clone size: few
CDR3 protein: ASSLVHTGGQRETQY

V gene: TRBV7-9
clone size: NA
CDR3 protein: ASSFPQDRVADTQY

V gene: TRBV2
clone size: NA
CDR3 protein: ASSYDRAGNTIY

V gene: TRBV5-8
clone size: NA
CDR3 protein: ASSLAGARYT

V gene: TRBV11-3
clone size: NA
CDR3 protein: ASSLERTSGPYEQY

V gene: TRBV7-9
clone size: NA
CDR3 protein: ASGRGEGTDTQY

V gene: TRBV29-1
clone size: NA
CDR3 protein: SVTGGGSGNTIY

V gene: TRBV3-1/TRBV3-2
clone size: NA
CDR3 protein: ASSPYGRNYGYT

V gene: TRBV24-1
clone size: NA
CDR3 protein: ATSDRRGGLNTGELF

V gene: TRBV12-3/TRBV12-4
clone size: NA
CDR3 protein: ASSLGTSNEQF

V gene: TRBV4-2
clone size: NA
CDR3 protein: ASSQGSSGGAGEQY

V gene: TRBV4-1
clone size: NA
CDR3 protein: ASSQELGQAQH

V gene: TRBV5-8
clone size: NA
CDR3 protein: ASRSSLGLNTEAF

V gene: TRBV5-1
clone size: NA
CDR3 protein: ASRTGLSGNTIY

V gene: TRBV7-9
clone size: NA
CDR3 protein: ASSLSVTDTQY

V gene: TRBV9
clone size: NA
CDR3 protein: ASSETGQGNGNTIY

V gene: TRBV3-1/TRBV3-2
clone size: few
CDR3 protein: ASSQGEHGYT

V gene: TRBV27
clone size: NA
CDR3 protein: ASKRQGAGYGYT

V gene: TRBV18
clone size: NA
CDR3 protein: ASSPSGSNRGFSPLH